This record covers a single T cell receptor beta chain. Antigen specificity is unknown. Trimming took off 3 bases at V and 0 bases at J, with 21 bases between the two ends. Germline V gives CDR1 KGHSH, CDR2 LQKENI. This CDR3 has 18 amino acids. A single record per CDR3 protein comes from TCRdb applying MiXCR to the reads. The table includes about 360,000 distinct CDR3 sequences, 15% to 20% detected once. This specimen comes from a study of T cell repertoires in cytomegalovirus infection. Findings of the study overall: CMV-specific TCR beta clonotypes restricted by HLA-C were the ones dominating the ex vivo response.

The receptor was derived from a human donor in good health (CMV status not recorded). Some clones in this sample may be carry-over from other donors' samples. This chain uses TRBV18 with TRBJ2-7; D possibly uses TRBD1 or TRBD2 (5 bases each). Sequenced: PBMCs. CDR3 DNA: TGTGCCAGCTCACCGAGGGACCCCGAATATTCCCGCTCCTACGAGCAGTACTTC. Protein sequence: CASSPRDPEYSRSYEQYF.